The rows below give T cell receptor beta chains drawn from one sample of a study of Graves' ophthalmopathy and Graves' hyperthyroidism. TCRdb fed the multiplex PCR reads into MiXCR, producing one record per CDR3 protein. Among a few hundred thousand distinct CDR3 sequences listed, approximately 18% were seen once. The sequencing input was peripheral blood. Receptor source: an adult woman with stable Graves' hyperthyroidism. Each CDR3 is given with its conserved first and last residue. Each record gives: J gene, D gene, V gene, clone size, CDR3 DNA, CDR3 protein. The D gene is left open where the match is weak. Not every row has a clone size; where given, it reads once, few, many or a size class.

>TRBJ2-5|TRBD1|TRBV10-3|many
TGTGCCATCAGTGACCAGACAGGGGGGTCAGGAGAGACCCAGTACTTC
CAISDQTGGSGETQYF
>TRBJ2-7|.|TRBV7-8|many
TGTGCCAGCAGCTTAGGCGGCAGCCGGACTCAATACGAGCAGTACTTC
CASSLGGSRTQYEQYF
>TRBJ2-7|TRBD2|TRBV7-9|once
TGTGCCAGCAGCCCACGACTAGCGGGTGTAGCCGAGCAGTACTTC
CASSPRLAGVAEQYF
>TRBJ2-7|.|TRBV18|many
TGTGCCAGCTCACCACGGGACTCCTCCGAGCAGTACTTC
CASSPRDSSEQYF
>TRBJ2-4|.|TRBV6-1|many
TGTGCCAGCAGTGGGGATGGAAACATTCAGTACTTC
CASSGDGNIQYF
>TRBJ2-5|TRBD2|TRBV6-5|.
TGTGCCAGCAGTTACTTGGTAGCGGGAGAGGAGACCCAGTACTTC
CASSYLVAGEETQYF
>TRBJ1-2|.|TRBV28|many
TGTGCCAGCAGTTTGTCCCTGGTTCCTACCCATGGTGGCTACACCTTC
CASSLSLVPTHGGYTF
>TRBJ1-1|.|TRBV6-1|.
TGTGCCAGCAGCTGGAGGCAGTGGGGGAACACTGAAGCTTTCTTT
CASSWRQWGNTEAFF
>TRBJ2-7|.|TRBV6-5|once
TGTGCCAGCAGTTACTCTCGCGACACGACCTACGAGCAGTACTTC
CASSYSRDTTYEQYF
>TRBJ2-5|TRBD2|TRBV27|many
TGTGCCAGCAGTTTAGGGCGGGAGGGCCAAGAGACCCAGTACTTC
CASSLGREGQETQYF
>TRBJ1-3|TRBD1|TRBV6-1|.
TGTGCCAGCAGTCCAACCGGGGGAGGGGGCCTCGGAAACACCATATATTTT
CASSPTGGGGLGNTIYF
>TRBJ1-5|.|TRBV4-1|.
TGCGCCAGCAGCCAAGGATACCCCGCTAGCAATCAGCCCCAGCATTTT
CASSQGYPASNQPQHF
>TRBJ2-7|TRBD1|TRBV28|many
TGTGCCAGCAGTCCGGAAGTAAACCGGGACAGTTACTCCTACGAGCAGTACTTC
CASSPEVNRDSYSYEQYF
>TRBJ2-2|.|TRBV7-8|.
TGTGCCAGCAGCCCCGGATGGAGACACGCGAACACCGGGGAGCTGTTTTTT
CASSPGWRHANTGELFF
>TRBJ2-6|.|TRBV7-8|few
TGTGCCAGCAGCTTACTGAGGATTTTGTCCGGGGCCAACGTCCTGACTTTC
CASSLLRILSGANVLTF
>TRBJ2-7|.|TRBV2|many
TGTGCCAGCAGTGTGGGTCAGAGCTCCTACGAGCAGTACTTC
CASSVGQSSYEQYF
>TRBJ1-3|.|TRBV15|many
TGTGCCACCAGCAGAGATCTTAGCGTAAACTCTGGAAACACCATATATTTT
CATSRDLSVNSGNTIYF
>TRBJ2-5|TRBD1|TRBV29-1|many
TGCAGCGTTCTTGGACAGGGGCAAGAGACCCAGTACTTC
CSVLGQGQETQYF
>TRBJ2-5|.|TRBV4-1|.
TGCGCCAGCAGCCAAGGTCCTTCAGAGACCCAGTACTTC
CASSQGPSETQYF